This T cell receptor beta chain is drawn from a study of T-cell memory formation after mild COVID-19. UMIs and sample barcodes were carried by the TCR alpha and TCR beta cDNA libraries that 5'RACE produced using constant-segment primers. TCRdb itself ran the 5' RACE reads through MiXCR, one entry per CDR3 protein. The sample includes around 500,000 distinct CDR3 sequences, 15% to 20% of them seen just once. From germline, CDR1 is SGDLS and CDR2 YYNGEE. This CDR3 contains 13 residues. The V and J ends lost 3 bases and 4 bases respectively, with 10 bases between them. Study observations and caveats: Contracting CD4+ clones lay largely in CM and EM, with CD8+ ones residing in EMRA. The pre-infection memory compartment contained some responding clones, suggesting cross-reactive memory joined. Whether day 37 second-wave clones are SARS-CoV-2-specific was not confirmed.

As concerns this clonotype: Its antigen is not known.

The receptor comes from an adult woman who had mild COVID-19 (a few samples of this study predate the infection). Cell type and time point are not known. Sequenced material: PBMCs or a T cell subset sorted from them (not recorded which). The chain uses TRBV9 and TRBJ1-2; D unresolved. The DNA for the CDR3 is TGTGCCAGCAGCGGGGTAGGCGGCTATGGCTACACCTTC. Protein product: CASSGVGGYGYTF.